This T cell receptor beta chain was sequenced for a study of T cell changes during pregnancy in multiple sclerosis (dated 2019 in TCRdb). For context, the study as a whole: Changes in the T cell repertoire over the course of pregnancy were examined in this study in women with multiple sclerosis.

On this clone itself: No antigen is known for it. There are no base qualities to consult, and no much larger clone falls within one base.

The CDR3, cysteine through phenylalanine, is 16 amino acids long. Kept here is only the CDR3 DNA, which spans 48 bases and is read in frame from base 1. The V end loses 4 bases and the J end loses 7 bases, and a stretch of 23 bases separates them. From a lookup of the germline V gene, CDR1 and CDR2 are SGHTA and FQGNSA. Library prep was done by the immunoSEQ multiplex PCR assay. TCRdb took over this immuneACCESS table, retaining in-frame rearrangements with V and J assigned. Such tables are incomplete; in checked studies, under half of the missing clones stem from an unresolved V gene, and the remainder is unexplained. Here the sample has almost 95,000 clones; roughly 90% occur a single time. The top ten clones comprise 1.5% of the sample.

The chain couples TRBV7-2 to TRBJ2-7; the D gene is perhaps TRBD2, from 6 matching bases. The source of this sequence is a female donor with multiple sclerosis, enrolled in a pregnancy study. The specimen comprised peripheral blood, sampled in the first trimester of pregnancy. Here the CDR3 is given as CASSYSGGRGTEEQYF. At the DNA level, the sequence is TGTGCCAGCAGCTACTCCGGGGGACGCGGGACCGAAGAGCAGTACTTC. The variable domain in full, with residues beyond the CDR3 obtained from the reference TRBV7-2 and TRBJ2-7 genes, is GAGVSQSPSNKVTEKGKDVELRCDPISGHTALYWYRQSLGQGLEFLIYFQGNSAPDKSGLPSDRFSAERTGGSVSTLTIQRTQQEDSAVYLCASSYSGGRGTEEQYFGPGTRLTVT.